Presented here are 2 T cell receptor beta chains from one specimen sequenced in a study of response to subunit inactivated influenza vaccine. In TCRdb, the RT-PCR reads were re-called with MiXCR into one record per CDR3 protein. The table has about 500,000 distinct CDR3 sequences, about 17% seen once. The sequencing used CD4+ T cells sorted from PBMCs, collected about 23 months after vaccination. These receptors were obtained from a man between 50 and 69 years old who received an inactivated influenza vaccine.

The chain employs TRBV7-8 and TRBJ2-7; the match to TRBD1 covers 8 bases. Losses at the gene ends were 5 bases for V and 7 bases for J; bases not matched to a gene: 10. The CDR3 is 14 amino acids. Germline CDR1 and CDR2: SGHVS and FQNEAQ. The CDR3 protein is CASSPTGVVGEQYF. The CDR3 nucleotides are TGTGCCAGCAGCCCGACAGGGGTAGTTGGGGAGCAGTACTTC. Filled out from reference TRBV7-8 and TRBJ2-7, the complete variable domain reads GAGVSQSPRYKVAKRGQDVALRCDPISGHVSLFWYQQALGQGPEFLTYFQNEAQLDKSGLPSDRFFAERPEGSVSTLKIQRTQQEDSAVYLCASSPTGVVGEQYFGPGTRLTVT.

This clonotype was observed at least ten times. This chain joins TRBV4-1 and TRBJ1-2; D unclear. V was trimmed by 6 bases and J by 2 bases, leaving 13 bases between them. CDR1 is MGHRA and CDR2 is YSYEKL in the germline V gene. The CDR3 contains 14 residues. CDR3 in amino acids: CASRPSALNYGYTF. The CDR3 nucleotides are TGCGCCAGCAGACCGTCCGCCCTCAACTATGGCTACACCTTC.